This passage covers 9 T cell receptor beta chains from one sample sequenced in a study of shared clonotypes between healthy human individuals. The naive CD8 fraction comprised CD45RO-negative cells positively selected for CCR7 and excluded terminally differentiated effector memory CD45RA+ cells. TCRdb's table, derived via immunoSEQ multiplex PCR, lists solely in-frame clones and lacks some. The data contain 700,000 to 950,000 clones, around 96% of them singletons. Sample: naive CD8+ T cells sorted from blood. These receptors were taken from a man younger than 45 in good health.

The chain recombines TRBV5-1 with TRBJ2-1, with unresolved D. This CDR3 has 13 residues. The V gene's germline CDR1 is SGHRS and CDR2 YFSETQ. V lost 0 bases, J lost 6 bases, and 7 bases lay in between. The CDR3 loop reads CASSLDAPNEQFF. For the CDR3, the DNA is TGCGCCAGCAGCTTGGACGCTCCCAATGAGCAGTTCTTC. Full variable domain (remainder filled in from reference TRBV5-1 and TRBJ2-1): KAGVTQTPRYLIKTRGQQVTLSCSPISGHRSVSWYQQTPGQGLQFLFEYFSETQRNKGNFPGRFSGRQFSNSRSEMNVSTLELGDSALYLCASSLDAPNEQFFGPGTRLTVL.

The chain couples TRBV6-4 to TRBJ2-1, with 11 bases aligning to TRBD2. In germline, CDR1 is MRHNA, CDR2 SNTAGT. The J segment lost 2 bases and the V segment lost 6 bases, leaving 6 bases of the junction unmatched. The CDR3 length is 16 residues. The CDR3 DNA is TGTGCCAGCAGCCCTCTACTAGCGGGGGCCTACAATGAGCAGTTCTTC. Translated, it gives CASSPLLAGAYNEQFF.

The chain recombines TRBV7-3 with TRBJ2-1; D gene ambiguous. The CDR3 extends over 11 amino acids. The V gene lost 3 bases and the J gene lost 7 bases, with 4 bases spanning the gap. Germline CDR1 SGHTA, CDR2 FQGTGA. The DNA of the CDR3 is TGTGCCAGCAGCTTTTCGAATGAGCAGTTCTTC. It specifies CASSFSNEQFF.

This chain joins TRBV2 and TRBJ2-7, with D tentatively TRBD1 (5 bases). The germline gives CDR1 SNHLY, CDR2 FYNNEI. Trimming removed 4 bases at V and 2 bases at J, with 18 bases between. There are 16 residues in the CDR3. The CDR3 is CASSGLGQGRPYEQYF. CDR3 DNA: TGTGCCAGCAGTGGCCTAGGGCAGGGAAGGCCCTACGAGCAGTACTTC.

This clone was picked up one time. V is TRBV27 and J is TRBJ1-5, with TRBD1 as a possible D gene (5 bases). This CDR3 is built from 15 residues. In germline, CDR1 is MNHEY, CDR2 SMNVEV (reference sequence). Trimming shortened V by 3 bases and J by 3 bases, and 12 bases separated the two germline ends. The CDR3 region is CASSFIRGANQPQHF. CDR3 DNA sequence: TGTGCCAGCAGTTTTATTCGTGGGGCCAATCAGCCCCAGCATTTT.

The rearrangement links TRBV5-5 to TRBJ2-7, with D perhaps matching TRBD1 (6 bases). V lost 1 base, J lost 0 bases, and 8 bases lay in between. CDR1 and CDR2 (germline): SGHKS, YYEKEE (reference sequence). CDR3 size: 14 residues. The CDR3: CASSLWDNSYEQYF. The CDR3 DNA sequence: TGTGCCAGCAGCTTGTGGGACAACTCCTACGAGCAGTACTTC.

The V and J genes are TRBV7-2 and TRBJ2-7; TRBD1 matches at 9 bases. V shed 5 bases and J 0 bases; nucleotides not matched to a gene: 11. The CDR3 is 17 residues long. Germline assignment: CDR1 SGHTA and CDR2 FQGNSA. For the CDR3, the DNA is TGTGCCAGCAGCCAGTTCGACCTGGACAGGGGCTCCTACGAGCAGTACTTC. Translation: CASSQFDLDRGSYEQYF.

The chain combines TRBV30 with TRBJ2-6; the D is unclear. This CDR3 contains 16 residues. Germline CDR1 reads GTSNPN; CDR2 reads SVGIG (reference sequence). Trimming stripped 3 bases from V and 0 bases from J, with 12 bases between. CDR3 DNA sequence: TGTGCCTGGAGGTGGAGACCCGGCTCTGGGGCCAACGTCCTGACTTTC. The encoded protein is CAWRWRPGSGANVLTF.

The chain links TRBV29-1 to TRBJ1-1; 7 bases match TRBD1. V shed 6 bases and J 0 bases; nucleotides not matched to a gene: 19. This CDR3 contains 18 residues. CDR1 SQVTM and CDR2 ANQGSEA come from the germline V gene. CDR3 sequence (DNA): TGCAGCGTCAGAGGTGTAGAAGGTGCCGGGACAGTGAACACTGAAGCTTTCTTT. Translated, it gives CSVRGVEGAGTVNTEAFF. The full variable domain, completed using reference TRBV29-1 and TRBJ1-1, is SAVISQKPSRDICQRGTSLTIQCQVDSQVTMMFWYRQQPGQSLTLIATANQGSEATYESGFVIDKFPISRPNLTFSTLTVSNMSPEDSSIYLCSVRGVEGAGTVNTEAFFGQGTRLTVV.